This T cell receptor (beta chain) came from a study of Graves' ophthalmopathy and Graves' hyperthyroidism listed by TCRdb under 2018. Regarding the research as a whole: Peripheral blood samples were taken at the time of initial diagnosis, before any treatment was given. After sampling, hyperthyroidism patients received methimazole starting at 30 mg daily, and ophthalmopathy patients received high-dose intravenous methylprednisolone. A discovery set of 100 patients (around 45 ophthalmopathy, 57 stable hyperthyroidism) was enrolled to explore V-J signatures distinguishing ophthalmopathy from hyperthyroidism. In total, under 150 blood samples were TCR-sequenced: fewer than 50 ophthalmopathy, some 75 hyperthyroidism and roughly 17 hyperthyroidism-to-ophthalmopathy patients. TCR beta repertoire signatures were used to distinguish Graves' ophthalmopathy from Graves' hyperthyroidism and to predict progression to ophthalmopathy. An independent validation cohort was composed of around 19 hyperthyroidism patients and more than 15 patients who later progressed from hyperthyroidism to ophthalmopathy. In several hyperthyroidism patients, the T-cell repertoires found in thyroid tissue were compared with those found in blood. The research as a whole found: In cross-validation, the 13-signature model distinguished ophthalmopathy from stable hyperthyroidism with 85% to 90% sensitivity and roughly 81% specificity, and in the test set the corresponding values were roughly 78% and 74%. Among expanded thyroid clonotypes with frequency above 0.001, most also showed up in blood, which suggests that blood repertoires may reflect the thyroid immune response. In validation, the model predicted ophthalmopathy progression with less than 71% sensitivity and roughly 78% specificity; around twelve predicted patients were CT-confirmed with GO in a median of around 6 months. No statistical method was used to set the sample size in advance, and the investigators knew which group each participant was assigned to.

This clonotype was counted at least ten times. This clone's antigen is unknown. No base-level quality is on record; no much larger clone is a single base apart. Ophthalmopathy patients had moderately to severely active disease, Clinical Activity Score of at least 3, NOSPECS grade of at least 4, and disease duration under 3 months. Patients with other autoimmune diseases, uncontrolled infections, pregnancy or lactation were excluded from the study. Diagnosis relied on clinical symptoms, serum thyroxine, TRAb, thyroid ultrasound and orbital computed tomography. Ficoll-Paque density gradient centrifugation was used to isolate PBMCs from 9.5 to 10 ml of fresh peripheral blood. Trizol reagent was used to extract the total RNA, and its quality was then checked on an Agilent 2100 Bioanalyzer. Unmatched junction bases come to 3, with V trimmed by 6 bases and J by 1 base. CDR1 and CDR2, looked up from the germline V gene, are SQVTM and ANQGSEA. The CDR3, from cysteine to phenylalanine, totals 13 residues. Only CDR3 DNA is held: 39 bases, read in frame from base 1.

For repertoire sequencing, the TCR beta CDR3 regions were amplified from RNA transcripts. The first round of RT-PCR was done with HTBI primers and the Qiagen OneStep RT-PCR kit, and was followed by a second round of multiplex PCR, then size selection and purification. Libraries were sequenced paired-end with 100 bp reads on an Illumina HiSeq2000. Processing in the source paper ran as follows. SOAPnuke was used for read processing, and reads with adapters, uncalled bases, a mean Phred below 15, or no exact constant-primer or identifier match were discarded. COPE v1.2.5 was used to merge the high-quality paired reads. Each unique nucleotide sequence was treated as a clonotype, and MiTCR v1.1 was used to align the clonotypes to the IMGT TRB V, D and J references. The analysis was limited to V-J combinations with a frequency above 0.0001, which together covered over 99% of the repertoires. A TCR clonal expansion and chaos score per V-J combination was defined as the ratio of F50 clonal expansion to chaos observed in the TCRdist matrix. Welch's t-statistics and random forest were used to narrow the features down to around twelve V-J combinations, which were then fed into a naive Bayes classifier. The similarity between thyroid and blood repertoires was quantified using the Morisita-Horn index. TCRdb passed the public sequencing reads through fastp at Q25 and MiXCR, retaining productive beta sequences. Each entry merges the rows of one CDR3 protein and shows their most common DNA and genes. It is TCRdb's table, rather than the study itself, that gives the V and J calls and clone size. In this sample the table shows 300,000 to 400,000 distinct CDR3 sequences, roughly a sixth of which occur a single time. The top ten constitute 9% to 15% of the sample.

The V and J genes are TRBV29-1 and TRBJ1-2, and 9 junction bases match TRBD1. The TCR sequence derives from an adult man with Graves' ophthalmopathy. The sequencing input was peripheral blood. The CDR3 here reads CSVAGQGNYGYTF. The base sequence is TGCAGCGTGGCGGGACAGGGTAACTATGGCTACACCTTC.